The 24 T cell receptor beta chains below come from one sample, sequenced in a study of blood T cell repertoires in COVID-19 (dated by TCRdb to 2018 to 2020). The method was the immunoSEQ multiplex PCR assay. As stored in TCRdb, this immuneACCESS dataset retains in-frame rearrangements with V and J assigned. A fraction of the clones does not appear; measured against another copy, unresolved V genes explain less than half of the discrepancy, and the remainder lacks a known reason. The sample contains about 180,000 clones, approximately 89% of them found a single time. The ten largest clones capture roughly 4.2% of the sample. The sequenced sample was peripheral blood. The receptors here all came from a woman aged 25 to 39 with acute or convalescent COVID-19.

This clone was seen once. V and J are TRBV5-1 and TRBJ1-3, with D unclear. V was clipped by 4 bases and J by 0 bases, with 11 bases between them. The CDR3 covers 15 residues. From germline, CDR1 is SGHRS and CDR2 YFSETQ. The CDR3 loop reads CASSVQDPSGNTIYF. Here the CDR3 DNA reads TGCGCCAGCAGCGTTCAGGATCCCTCTGGAAACACCATATATTTT. Supplemented by reference TRBV5-1 and TRBJ1-3, the full variable domain reads KAGVTQTPRYLIKTRGQQVTLSCSPISGHRSVSWYQQTPGQGLQFLFEYFSETQRNKGNFPGRFSGRQFSNSRSEMNVSTLELGDSALYLCASSVQDPSGNTIYFGEGSWLTVV.

In this sample, this clone turned up once. This chain links TRBV6-5 with TRBJ1-1; D unresolved. This CDR3 comprises 10 residues. Trimming left V 6 bases short and J 8 bases short, with 7 bases between. The germline V gene encodes CDR1 MNHEY and CDR2 SVGAGI. The CDR3 bases are TGTGCCAGCAGGCGGCACGAAGCTTTCTTT. Translation gives CASRRHEAFF.

The chain couples TRBV25-1 to TRBJ1-1; D may be TRBD1 (6 bases). The CDR3 sequence is 16 residues long. Trimming left V 8 bases short and J 3 bases short, with 22 bases between. Germline V gives CDR1 MGHDK, CDR2 SYGVNS. CDR3 region: CASGALGGPRDTEAFF. Written as DNA, the CDR3 is TGTGCCAGCGGGGCCCTGGGGGGGCCGCGGGACACTGAAGCTTTCTTT.

The gene calls are TRBV7-2 and TRBJ2-1; D may be TRBD2 (5 bases). V lost 5 bases to trimming and J lost 9 bases, with 20 bases between them. Per germline, CDR1 SGHTA and CDR2 FQGNSA. This CDR3 is built from 15 residues. The CDR3 here is CASSPSGGLPPEQFF. Here the CDR3 DNA reads TGTGCCAGCAGCCCGAGCGGCGGGCTCCCTCCTGAGCAGTTCTTC.

CDR3 sequence reads: CASSLVGGAEAFF. In nucleotides, the CDR3 is TGCGCCAGCAGCTTGGTAGGAGGGGCTGAAGCTTTCTTT. The chain couples TRBV5-1 to TRBJ1-1; D may be TRBD1 (5 bases). CDR3 size: 13 residues. Germline assignment: CDR1 SGHRS and CDR2 YFSETQ. The V end lost 0 bases, the J end lost 6 bases, and 9 bases lay between the germline ends.

The CDR3, as DNA: TGTGCCATCAGTGAGTCTGGGGCCGTCGGCTACACCTTC. It codes for CAISESGAVGYTF. The chain employs TRBV10-3 and TRBJ1-2, with a weak D call TRBD1 (5 bases). CDR1 and CDR2 from the germline V gene are ENHRY and SYGVKD. V lost 0 bases, J lost 8 bases, and 10 bases lay in between. The CDR3 covers 13 residues.

In this sample, this clone turned up once. The V call is TRBV12-3 or TRBV12-4, the J call TRBJ2-1; D is ambiguous. V lost 2 bases and J 10 bases, leaving 6 bases between the germline ends. This CDR3 spans 11 amino acids. The CDR3 protein is CASSLYREQFF. In nucleotides, the CDR3 is TGTGCCAGCAGTTTATACCGGGAGCAGTTCTTC.

CDR3 sequence: CASSLVGEQYF. CDR3 in DNA: TGCGCCAGCAGCTTGGTCGGCGAGCAGTACTTC. This chain connects TRBV5-1 to TRBJ2-7; D remains ambiguous. The V gene lost 0 bases and the J gene lost 6 bases, with 4 bases spanning the gap. This CDR3 has 11 residues. CDR1 and CDR2 from the germline V gene are SGHRS and YFSETQ.

There are a few counts of this clone. This sequence joins TRBV12-3 or TRBV12-4 and TRBJ1-1; D gene ambiguous. Trimming pared 2 bases from V and 1 base from J, leaving 5 bases between. The CDR3 contains 13 residues. CDR3 residues: CASSLWANTEAFF. CDR3 coding DNA: TGTGCCAGCAGTTTATGGGCGAACACTGAAGCTTTCTTT.

In this sample, this clone turned up a few times. The chain couples TRBV5-8 to TRBJ1-1; possible D gene TRBD1, 6 bases. Germline V gives CDR1 SGHTS, CDR2 YDEGEE. This CDR3 is built from 15 residues. The V end was cut by 4 bases, the J end by 1 base, with 14 bases between. CDR3 nucleotides: TGTGCCAGCAGCCCAGTGGACAGAGCGAACACTGAAGCTTTCTTT. Protein product: CASSPVDRANTEAFF.

V usage is TRBV15 and J usage is TRBJ1-5; a possible D gene is TRBD1 (5 bases). The CDR3 loop spans 14 amino acids. Trimming stripped 3 bases from V and 1 base from J, with 7 bases between. Germline CDR1 LNHNV, CDR2 YYDKDF (reference sequence). CDR3 DNA sequence: TGTGCCACCAGCAGCCAGGGCAGCAATCAGCCCCAGCATTTT. Encoded protein: CATSSQGSNQPQHF. Combining the CDR3 with reference TRBV15 and TRBJ1-5 gives the whole variable domain DAMVIQNPRYQVTQFGKPVTLSCSQTLNHNVMYWYQQKSSQAPKLLFHYYDKDFNNEADTPDNFQSRRPNTSFCFLDIRSPGLGDTAMYLCATSSQGSNQPQHFGDGTRLSIL.

J is TRBJ2-7 and V is TRBV10-3; TRBD2 is a possible D gene (7 bases). Germline CDR1 reads ENHRY; CDR2 reads SYGVKD. Trimming cost V 1 base and J 5 bases, with 12 bases left between them. The CDR3 runs 14 residues. The CDR3 is CAISEWGGANEQYF. CDR3 nucleotides: TGTGCCATCAGTGAGTGGGGGGGGGCCAACGAGCAGTACTTC.

V and J are TRBV10-2 and TRBJ2-7, with D unclear. Per germline, CDR1 WSHSY and CDR2 SAAADI. V lost 6 bases, J lost 4 bases, and 13 bases lay in between. The CDR3 runs to 13 residues. For the CDR3, the DNA is TGCGCCAGCAGCCCCCAGCTAGTTTACGAGCAGTACTTC. Amino acid sequence: CASSPQLVYEQYF.

The J gene is TRBJ1-5, the V gene TRBV5-5, with D perhaps matching TRBD1 (6 bases). V was trimmed by 4 bases and J by 4 bases, leaving 12 bases between them. Germline assignment: CDR1 SGHKS and CDR2 YYEKEE (reference sequence). There are 14 residues in the CDR3. The CDR3 region is CASSPGQENQPQHF. CDR3 sequence (DNA): TGTGCCAGCAGCCCGGGACAAGAAAATCAGCCCCAGCATTTT.

This clone showed up just a few times. The chain recombines TRBV5-1 with TRBJ1-1, with 9 bases aligning to TRBD1. The ends lost 3 bases at V and 0 bases at J; junction bases unmatched: 3. Germline CDR1 SGHRS, CDR2 YFSETQ. This CDR3 spans 15 amino acids. DNA for the CDR3: TGCGCCAGCAGCTCACAGGGGGCTGTGAACACTGAAGCTTTCTTT. Translation gives CASSSQGAVNTEAFF. Full variable domain (rest looked up from reference TRBV5-1 and TRBJ1-1): KAGVTQTPRYLIKTRGQQVTLSCSPISGHRSVSWYQQTPGQGLQFLFEYFSETQRNKGNFPGRFSGRQFSNSRSEMNVSTLELGDSALYLCASSSQGAVNTEAFFGQGTRLTVV.

CDR3 bases: TGTGCCAGCAGTTCTTACAGGGTTGGAGCCAATCAGCCCCAGCATTTT. Translation: CASSSYRVGANQPQHF. The rearrangement joins TRBV28 to TRBJ1-5; tentatively, D is TRBD1 (6 bases). Germline CDR1 reads MDHEN; CDR2 reads SYDVKM. The CDR3 spans 16 residues. V shed 4 bases and J shed 3 bases, with 16 bases lying between them.

This chain links TRBV7-2 with TRBJ2-7, with TRBD1 identical over 9 bases. This CDR3 has 16 amino acids. The V gene's germline CDR1 is SGHTA and CDR2 FQGNSA. Trimming at V came to 2 bases and at J to 6 bases, leaving 11 bases not matched to a gene. The CDR3 region is CASSLRGTRTGAEQYF. Written as DNA, the CDR3 is TGTGCCAGCAGCTTAAGGGGAACTCGGACAGGGGCCGAGCAGTACTTC. Combining the CDR3 with reference TRBV7-2 and TRBJ2-7 gives the whole variable domain GAGVSQSPSNKVTEKGKDVELRCDPISGHTALYWYRQSLGQGLEFLIYFQGNSAPDKSGLPSDRFSAERTGGSVSTLTIQRTQQEDSAVYLCASSLRGTRTGAEQYFGPGTRLTVT.

The rearrangement links TRBV2 to TRBJ1-6; 7 bases fit TRBD1. The V and J ends lost 6 bases and 0 bases, in that order; junction bases with no gene match: 5. Germline values: CDR1 SNHLY, CDR2 FYNNEI. The CDR3 spans 16 residues. In nucleotides, the CDR3 is TGTGCCAGCAGCAGGGACAGAGCCTCCTATAATTCACCCCTCCACTTT. Protein sequence: CASSRDRASYNSPLHF.

The V gene is TRBV2, the J gene TRBJ2-5; D not resolved. CDR1 and CDR2 from the germline V gene are SNHLY and FYNNEI. This CDR3 has 14 residues. Trimming stripped 4 bases from V and 1 base from J, with 10 bases between. The CDR3 reads CASSALSAQETQYF. In DNA, the CDR3 is TGTGCCAGCAGTGCTCTAAGCGCCCAAGAGACCCAGTACTTC.

This chain joins TRBV7-2 and TRBJ2-6; D perhaps matches TRBD2 (6 bases). With 5 bases removed from V and 1 base from J, the gap between germline ends came to 9 bases. From germline, CDR1 is SGHTA and CDR2 FQGNSA. The CDR3 is 15 amino acids. CDR3 sequence reads: CASSLGLSGANVLTF. CDR3 nucleotide sequence: TGTGCCAGCAGCCTGGGACTTTCTGGGGCCAACGTCCTGACTTTC.

The chain couples TRBV2 to TRBJ1-1; D not resolved. The germline gives CDR1 SNHLY, CDR2 FYNNEI. The CDR3 extends over 14 amino acids. The V end lost 4 bases, the J end lost 4 bases, and 13 bases lay between the germline ends. In DNA form, the CDR3 reads TGTGCCAGCAGTGTTGAGGGCGGTGGCACTGAAGCTTTCTTT. Its protein product is CASSVEGGGTEAFF.

This clone rates as medium-sized. The chain uses TRBV14 and TRBJ2-3; D uncertain. The CDR3 spans 13 residues. Germline lookup yields CDR1 SGHDN and CDR2 FVKESK. V gave up 2 bases and J gave up 6 bases, with 9 bases separating them. The CDR3 spells CASSQNWADTQYF. CDR3 DNA: TGTGCCAGCAGCCAAAACTGGGCCGATACGCAGTATTTT.

The CDR3 DNA reads TGTGCCATCGCGAAGCGTAGGAAAGAGACCCAGTACTTC. It codes for CAIAKRRKETQYF. This rearrangement joins TRBV28 to TRBJ2-5; D gene ambiguous. The germline V and J ends were trimmed by 10 bases and 3 bases, with 15 bases remaining between them. The V gene's germline CDR1 is MDHEN and CDR2 SYDVKM. This CDR3 is built from 13 residues.

J is TRBJ2-2 and V is TRBV27; D not certain. Germline V gene lookup returns CDR1 MNHEY and CDR2 SMNVEV (reference sequence). This CDR3 contains 12 residues. Trimming cost V 2 bases and J 8 bases, with 6 bases left between them. The CDR3 DNA reads TGTGCCAGCAGTTTACGAGCGGGGGAGCTGTTTTTT. Protein: CASSLRAGELFF.